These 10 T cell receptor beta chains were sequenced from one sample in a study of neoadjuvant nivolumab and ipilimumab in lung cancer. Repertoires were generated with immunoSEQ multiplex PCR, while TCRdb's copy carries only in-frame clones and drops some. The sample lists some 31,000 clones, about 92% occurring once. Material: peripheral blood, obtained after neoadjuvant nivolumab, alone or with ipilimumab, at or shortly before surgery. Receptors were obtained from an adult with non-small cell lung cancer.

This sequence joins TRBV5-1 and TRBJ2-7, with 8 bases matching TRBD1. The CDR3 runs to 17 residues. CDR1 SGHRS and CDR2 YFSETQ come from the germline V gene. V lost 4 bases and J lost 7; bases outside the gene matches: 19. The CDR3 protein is CASSALGGRTGTREQYF. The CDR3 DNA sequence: TGCGCCAGCAGCGCATTAGGGGGGCGGACAGGGACCAGGGAGCAGTACTTC.

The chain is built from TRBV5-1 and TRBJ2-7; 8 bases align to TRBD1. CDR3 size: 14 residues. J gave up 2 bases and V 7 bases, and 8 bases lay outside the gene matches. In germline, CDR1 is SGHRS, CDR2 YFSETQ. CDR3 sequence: CASRGQGAPYEQYF. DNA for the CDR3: TGCGCCAGCCGCGGGCAGGGGGCCCCCTACGAGCAGTACTTC. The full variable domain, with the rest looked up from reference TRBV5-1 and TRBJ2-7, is KAGVTQTPRYLIKTRGQQVTLSCSPISGHRSVSWYQQTPGQGLQFLFEYFSETQRNKGNFPGRFSGRQFSNSRSEMNVSTLELGDSALYLCASRGQGAPYEQYFGPGTRLTVT.

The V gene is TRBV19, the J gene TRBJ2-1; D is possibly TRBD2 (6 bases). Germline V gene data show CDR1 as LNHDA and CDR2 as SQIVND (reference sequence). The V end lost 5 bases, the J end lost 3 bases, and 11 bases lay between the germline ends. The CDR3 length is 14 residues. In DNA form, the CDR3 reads TGTGCCAGTAGTCCGACTAGGGTCTACAATGAGCAGTTCTTC. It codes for CASSPTRVYNEQFF.

The CDR3 DNA follows: TGTGCCAGCAGCTTAGATTACAATGAGCAGTTCTTC. Translating gives CASSLDYNEQFF. The rearrangement joins TRBV7-9 to TRBJ2-1; D is uncertain. CDR1 is SEHNR and CDR2 is FQNEAQ in the germline V gene (reference sequence). V lost 1 base, J lost 4 bases, and 2 bases lay in between. CDR3 length equals 12 residues.

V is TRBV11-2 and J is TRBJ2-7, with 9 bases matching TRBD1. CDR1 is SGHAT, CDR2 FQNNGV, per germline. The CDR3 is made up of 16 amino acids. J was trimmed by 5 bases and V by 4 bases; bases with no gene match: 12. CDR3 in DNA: TGTGCCAGCAGCTCCCACAGGGGGCGGATGGCCCACGAGCAGTACTTC. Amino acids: CASSSHRGRMAHEQYF.

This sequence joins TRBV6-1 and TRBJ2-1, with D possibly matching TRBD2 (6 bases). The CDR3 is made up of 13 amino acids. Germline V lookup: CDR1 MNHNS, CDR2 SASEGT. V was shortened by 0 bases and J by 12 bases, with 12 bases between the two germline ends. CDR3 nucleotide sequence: TGTGCCAGCAGTGAAGCGCGGGGTCTAGCGCAGTTCTTC. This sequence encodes CASSEARGLAQFF.

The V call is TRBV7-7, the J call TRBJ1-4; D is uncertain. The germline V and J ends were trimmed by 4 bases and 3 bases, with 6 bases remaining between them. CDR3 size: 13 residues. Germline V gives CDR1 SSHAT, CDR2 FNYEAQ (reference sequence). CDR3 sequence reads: CASSSQPNEKLFF. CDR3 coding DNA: TGTGCCAGCAGCTCTCAACCTAATGAAAAACTGTTTTTT.

CDR3: CASSSQTSNTEAFF. The CDR3 DNA is TGCGCCAGCAGCTCCCAGACCTCGAACACTGAAGCTTTCTTT. V is TRBV5-1 and J is TRBJ1-1, with D hard to call. This CDR3 contains 14 residues. V dropped 3 bases and J dropped 1 base, with 10 bases sitting between them. Germline CDR1 reads SGHRS; CDR2 reads YFSETQ.

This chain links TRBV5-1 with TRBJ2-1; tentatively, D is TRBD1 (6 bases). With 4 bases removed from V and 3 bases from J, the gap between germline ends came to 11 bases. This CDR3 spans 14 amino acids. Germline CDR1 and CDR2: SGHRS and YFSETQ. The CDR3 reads CASSTGQNYNEQFF. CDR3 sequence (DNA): TGCGCCAGCAGCACAGGACAGAACTACAATGAGCAGTTCTTC.

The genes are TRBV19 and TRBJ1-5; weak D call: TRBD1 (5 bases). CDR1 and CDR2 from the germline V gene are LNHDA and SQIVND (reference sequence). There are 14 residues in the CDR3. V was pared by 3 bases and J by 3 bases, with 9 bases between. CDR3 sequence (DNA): TGTGCCAGTAGTATGGGGGGAACCAATCAGCCCCAGCATTTT. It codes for CASSMGGTNQPQHF.